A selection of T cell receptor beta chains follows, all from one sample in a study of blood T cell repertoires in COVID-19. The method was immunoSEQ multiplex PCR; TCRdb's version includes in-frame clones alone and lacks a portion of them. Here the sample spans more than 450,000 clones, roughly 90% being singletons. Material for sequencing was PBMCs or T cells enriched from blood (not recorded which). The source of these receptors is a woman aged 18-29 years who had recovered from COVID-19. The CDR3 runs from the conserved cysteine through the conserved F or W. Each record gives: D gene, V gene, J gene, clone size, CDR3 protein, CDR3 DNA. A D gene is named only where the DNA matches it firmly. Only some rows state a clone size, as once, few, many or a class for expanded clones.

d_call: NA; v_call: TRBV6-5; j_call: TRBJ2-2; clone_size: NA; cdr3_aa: CATTLDSSFTGELFF; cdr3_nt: TGTGCCACTACATTGGACTCCTCCTTCACCGGGGAGCTGTTTTTT
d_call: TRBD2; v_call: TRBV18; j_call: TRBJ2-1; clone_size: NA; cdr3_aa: CASSPPGLAVEQFF; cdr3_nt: TGTGCCAGCTCACCACCGGGACTAGCGGTTGAGCAGTTCTTC
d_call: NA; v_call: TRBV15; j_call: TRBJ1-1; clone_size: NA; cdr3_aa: CATSRDVARGREAFF; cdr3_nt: TGTGCCACCAGCAGAGATGTGGCCAGGGGTAGGGAAGCTTTCTTT
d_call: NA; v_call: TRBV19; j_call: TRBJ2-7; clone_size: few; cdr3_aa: CASSITSAGVNEQYF; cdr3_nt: TGTGCCAGTAGTATAACGTCGGCAGGGGTGAACGAGCAGTACTTC
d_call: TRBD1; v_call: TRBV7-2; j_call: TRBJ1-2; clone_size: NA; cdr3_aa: CASSLATGDDYGYTF; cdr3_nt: TGTGCCAGCAGCTTAGCGACAGGGGATGACTATGGCTACACCTTC
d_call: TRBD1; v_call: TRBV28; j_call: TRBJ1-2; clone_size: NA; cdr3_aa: CASSLPGGMSGYTF; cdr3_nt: TGTGCCAGCAGTTTACCAGGGGGCATGAGTGGCTACACCTTC
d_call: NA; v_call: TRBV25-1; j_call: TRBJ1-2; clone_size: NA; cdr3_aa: CASSEYPQEGYGYTF; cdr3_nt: TGTGCCAGCAGTGAATACCCCCAGGAGGGCTATGGCTACACCTTC
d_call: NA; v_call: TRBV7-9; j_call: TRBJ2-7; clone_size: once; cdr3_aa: CASSFTGQSYEQYF; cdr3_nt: TGTGCCAGCAGCTTCACAGGCCAATCCTACGAGCAGTACTTC
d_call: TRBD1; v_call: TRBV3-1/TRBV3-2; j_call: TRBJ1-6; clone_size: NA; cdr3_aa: CASSYPGQGQGSPLHF; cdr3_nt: TGTGCCAGCAGCTACCCGGGACAGGGGCAGGGATCACCCCTCCACTTT
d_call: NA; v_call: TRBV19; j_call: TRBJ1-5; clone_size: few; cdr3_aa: CAGAPAGQGQPQHF; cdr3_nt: TGTGCCGGAGCTCCCGCAGGGCAGGGCCAGCCCCAGCATTTT
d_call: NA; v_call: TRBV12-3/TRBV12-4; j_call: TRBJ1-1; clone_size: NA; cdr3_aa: CASSRGVNTEAFF; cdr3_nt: TGTGCCAGCAGCCGAGGAGTGAACACTGAAGCTTTCTTT
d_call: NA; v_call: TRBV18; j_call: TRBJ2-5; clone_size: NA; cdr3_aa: CASSPTSQETQYF; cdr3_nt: TGTGCCAGCTCACCCACTAGTCAAGAGACCCAGTACTTC
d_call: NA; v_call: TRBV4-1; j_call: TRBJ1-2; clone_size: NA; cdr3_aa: CASSQDWTAYGYTF; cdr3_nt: TGCGCCAGCAGCCAAGACTGGACTGCCTATGGCTACACCTTC
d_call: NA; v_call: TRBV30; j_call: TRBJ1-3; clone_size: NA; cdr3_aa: CAWSVGGIGSPGNTIYF; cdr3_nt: TGTGCCTGGAGTGTTGGGGGGATTGGGTCCCCTGGAAACACCATATATTTT
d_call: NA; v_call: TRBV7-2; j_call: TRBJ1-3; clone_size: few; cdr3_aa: CASSPQGGGYGNTIYF; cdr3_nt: TGTGCCAGCAGCCCACAGGGAGGGGGATACGGAAACACCATATATTTT
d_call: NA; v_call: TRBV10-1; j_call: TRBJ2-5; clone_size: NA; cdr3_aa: CASSESPGRETQYF; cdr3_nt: TGCGCCAGCAGTGAATCCCCAGGGCGAGAGACCCAGTACTTC
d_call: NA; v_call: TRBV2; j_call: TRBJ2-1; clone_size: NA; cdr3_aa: CASSNTGGGEQFF; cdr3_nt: TGTGCCAGCAGCAATACAGGGGGGGGAGAGCAGTTCTTC
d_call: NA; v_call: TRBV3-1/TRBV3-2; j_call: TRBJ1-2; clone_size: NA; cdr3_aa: CASSQGEVNGYTF; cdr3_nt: TGTGCCAGCAGCCAAGGGGAGGTGAATGGCTACACCTTC
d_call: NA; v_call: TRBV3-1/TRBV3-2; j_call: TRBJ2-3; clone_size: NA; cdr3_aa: CASSPGRFLEGDTQYF; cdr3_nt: TGTGCCAGCAGTCCCGGCAGGTTCCTCGAGGGAGATACGCAGTATTTT
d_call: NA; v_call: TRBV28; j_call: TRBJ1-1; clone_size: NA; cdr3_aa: CASRTGTLDGDTEAFF; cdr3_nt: TGTGCCAGCAGGACCGGGACTTTAGATGGCGACACTGAAGCTTTCTTT
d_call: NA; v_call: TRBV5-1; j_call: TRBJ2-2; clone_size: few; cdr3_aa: CASRPGTPNTGELFF; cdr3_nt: TGCGCCAGCAGGCCCGGGACACCTAACACCGGGGAGCTGTTTTTT
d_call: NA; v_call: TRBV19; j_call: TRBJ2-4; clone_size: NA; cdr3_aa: CASIKQVTGAKNIQYF; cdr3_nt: TGTGCCAGTATCAAACAGGTAACCGGGGCCAAAAACATTCAGTACTTC
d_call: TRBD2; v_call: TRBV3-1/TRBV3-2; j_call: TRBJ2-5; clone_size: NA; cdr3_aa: CASSQDLAGGPETQYF; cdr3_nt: TGTGCCAGCAGCCAAGATCTAGCGGGGGGGCCAGAGACCCAGTACTTC
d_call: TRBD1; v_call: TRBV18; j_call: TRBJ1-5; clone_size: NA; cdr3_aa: CASSRDRVSSQPQHF; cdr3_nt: TGTGCCAGCTCACGGGACAGGGTATCGAGTCAGCCCCAGCATTTT
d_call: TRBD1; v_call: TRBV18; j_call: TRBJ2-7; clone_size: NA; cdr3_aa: CASYEPGTGTEQYF; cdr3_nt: TGTGCCAGCTACGAACCCGGGACAGGGACCGAGCAGTACTTC
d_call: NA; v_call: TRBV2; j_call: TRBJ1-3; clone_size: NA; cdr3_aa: CASSGGRYSGNTIYF; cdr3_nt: TGTGCCAGCAGTGGGGGGCGATACTCTGGAAACACCATATATTTT
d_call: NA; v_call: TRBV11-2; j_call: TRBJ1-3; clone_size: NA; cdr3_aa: CASSLPQGSPIYF; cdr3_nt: TGTGCCAGCAGCTTACCGCAGGGGTCCCCCATATATTTT
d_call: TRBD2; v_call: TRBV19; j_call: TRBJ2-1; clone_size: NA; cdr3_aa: CASSTSGGYNEQFF; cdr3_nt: TGTGCCAGTAGTACTAGCGGGGGCTACAATGAGCAGTTCTTC
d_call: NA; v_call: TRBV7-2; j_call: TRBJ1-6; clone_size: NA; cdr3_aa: CASSGQGQNSPLHF; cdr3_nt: TGTGCCAGCAGCGGGCAGGGTCAAAATTCACCCCTCCACTTT
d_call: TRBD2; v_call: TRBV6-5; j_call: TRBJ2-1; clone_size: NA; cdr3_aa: CASTPAGAYNEQFF; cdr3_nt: TGTGCCAGCACCCCAGCGGGGGCCTACAATGAGCAGTTCTTC
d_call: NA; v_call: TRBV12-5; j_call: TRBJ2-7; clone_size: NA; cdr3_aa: CASGLVHQGSYEQYF; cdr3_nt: TGTGCTAGTGGTTTGGTACACCAGGGCTCCTACGAGCAGTACTTC
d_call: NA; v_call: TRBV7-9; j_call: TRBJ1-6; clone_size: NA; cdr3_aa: CASSLERYNSPLHF; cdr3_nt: TGTGCCAGCAGCTTAGAACGGTATAATTCACCCCTCCACTTT
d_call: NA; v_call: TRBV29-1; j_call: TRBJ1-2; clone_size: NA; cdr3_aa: CSAEGGARNYGYTF; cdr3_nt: TGCAGCGCCGAGGGAGGGGCGAGGAACTATGGCTACACCTTC